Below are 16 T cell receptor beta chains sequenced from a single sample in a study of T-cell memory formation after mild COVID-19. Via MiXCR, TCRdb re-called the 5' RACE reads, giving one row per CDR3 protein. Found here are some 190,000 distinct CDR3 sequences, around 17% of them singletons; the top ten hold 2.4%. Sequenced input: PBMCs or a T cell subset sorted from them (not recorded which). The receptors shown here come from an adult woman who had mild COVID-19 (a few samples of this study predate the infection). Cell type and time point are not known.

The CDR3 is CASSKLIGGGAVNTEAFF. The CDR3 nucleotides are TGTGCCAGCAGCAAATTGATCGGGGGCGGGGCCGTGAACACTGAAGCTTTCTTT. The gene calls are TRBV21-1 and TRBJ1-1; the table's D gene call, TRBD1, was not cross checked with the DNA. TRBV21-1 is designated a pseudogene. The CDR3 contains 18 residues.

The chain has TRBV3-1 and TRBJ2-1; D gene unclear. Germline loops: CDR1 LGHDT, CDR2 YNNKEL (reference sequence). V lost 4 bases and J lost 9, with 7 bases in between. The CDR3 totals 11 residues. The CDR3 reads CASSRRTEQFF. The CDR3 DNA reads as TGTGCCAGCAGCCGCCGCACTGAGCAGTTCTTC.

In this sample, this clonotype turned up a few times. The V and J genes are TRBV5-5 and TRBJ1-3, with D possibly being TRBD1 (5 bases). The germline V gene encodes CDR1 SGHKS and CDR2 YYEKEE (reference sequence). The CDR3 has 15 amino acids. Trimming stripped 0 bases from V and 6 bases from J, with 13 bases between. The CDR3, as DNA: TGTGCCAGCAGCTTGGGTGTGACGGACAAAAACACCATATATTTT. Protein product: CASSLGVTDKNTIYF.

CDR3 amino acids: CASSRLAGGPRDTQYF. CDR3 bases: TGTGCCAGCAGCAGACTAGCGGGGGGGCCACGGGATACGCAGTATTTT. The V call is TRBV5-6, the J call TRBJ2-3; 14 nucleotides match TRBD2. With V trimmed by 4 bases and J by 6 bases, 7 bases remained unmatched. Germline V gene data show CDR1 as SGHDT and CDR2 as YYEEEE. The CDR3 runs to 16 residues.

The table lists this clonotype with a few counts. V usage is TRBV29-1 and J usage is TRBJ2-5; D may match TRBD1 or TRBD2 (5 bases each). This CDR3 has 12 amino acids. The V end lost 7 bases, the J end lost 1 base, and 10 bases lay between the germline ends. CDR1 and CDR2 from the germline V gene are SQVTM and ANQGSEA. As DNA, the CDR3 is TGCAGCGCAGGGACGGCCCAAGAGACCCAGTACTTC. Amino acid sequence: CSAGTAQETQYF.

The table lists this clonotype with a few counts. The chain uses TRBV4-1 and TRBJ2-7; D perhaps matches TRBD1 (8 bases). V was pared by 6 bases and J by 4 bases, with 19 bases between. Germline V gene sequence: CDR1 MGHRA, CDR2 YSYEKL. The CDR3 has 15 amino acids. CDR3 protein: CASRERTGGVYEQYF. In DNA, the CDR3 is TGCGCCAGCAGAGAGCGTACAGGGGGGGTTTACGAGCAGTACTTC.

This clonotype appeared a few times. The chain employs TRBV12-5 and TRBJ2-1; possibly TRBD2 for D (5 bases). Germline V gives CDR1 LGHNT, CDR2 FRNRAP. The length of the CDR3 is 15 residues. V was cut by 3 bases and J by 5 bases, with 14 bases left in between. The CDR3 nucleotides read TGTGCTAGTGGTTTAACGGCCAGGAGGAACAATGAGCAGTTCTTC. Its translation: CASGLTARRNNEQFF.

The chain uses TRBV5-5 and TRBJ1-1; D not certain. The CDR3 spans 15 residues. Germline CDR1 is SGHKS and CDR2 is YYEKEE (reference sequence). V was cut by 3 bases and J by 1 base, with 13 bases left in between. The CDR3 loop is CASSSDSEPNTEAFF. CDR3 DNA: TGTGCCAGCAGCTCTGATTCGGAGCCGAACACTGAAGCTTTCTTT.

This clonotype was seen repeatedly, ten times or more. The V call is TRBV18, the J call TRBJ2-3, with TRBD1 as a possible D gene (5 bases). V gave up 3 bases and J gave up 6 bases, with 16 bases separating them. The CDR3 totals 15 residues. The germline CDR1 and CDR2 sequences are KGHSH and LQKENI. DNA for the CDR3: TGTGCCAGCTCACCTCAACAGGAGAGCCAGGATACGCAGTATTTT. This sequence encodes CASSPQQESQDTQYF.

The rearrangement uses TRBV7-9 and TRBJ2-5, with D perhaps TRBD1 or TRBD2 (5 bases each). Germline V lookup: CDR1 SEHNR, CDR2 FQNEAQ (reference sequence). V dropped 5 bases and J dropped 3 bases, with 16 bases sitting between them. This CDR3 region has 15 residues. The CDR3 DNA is TGTGCCAGCAGCCCGGGGCACAGCATCAAAGAGACCCAGTACTTC. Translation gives CASSPGHSIKETQYF.

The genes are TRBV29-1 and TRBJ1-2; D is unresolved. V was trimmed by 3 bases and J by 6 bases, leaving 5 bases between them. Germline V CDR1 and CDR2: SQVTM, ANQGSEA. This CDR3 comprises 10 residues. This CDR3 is CSVDMDGYTF. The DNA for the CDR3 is TGCAGCGTTGATATGGATGGCTACACCTTC.

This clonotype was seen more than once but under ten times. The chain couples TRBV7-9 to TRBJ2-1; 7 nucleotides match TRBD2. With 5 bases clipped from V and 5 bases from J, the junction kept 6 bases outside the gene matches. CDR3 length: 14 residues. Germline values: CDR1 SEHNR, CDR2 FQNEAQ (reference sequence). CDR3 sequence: CASSTGRGDNEQFF. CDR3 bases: TGTGCCAGCAGCACGGGACGGGGGGACAATGAGCAGTTCTTC.

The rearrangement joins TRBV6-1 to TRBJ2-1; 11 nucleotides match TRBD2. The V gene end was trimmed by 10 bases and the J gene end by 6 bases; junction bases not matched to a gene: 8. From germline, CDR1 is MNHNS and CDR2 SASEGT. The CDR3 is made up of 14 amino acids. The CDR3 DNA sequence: TGTGCCACCCTAATTAGCGGGGGGGCCAATGAGCAGTTCTTC. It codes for CATLISGGANEQFF.

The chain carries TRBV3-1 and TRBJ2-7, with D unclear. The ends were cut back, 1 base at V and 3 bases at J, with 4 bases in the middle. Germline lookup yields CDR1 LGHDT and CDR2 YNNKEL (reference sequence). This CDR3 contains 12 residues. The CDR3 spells CASSQASYEQYF. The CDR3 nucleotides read TGTGCCAGCAGCCAAGCGAGCTACGAGCAGTACTTC.

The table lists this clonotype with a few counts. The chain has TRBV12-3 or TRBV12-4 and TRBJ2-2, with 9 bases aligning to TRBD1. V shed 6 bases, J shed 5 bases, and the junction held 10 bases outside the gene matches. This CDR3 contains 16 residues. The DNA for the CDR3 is TGTGCCAGCAGCCGCAAACAGGGGGCGCGAACCGGGGAGCTGTTTTTT. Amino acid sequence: CASSRKQGARTGELFF.

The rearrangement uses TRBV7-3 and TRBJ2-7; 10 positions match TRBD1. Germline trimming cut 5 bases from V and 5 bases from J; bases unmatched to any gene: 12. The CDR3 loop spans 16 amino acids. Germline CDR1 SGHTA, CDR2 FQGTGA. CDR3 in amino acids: CASSPLPGTGVHEQYF. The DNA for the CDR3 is TGTGCCAGCAGCCCCTTGCCGGGGACAGGGGTACACGAGCAGTACTTC.